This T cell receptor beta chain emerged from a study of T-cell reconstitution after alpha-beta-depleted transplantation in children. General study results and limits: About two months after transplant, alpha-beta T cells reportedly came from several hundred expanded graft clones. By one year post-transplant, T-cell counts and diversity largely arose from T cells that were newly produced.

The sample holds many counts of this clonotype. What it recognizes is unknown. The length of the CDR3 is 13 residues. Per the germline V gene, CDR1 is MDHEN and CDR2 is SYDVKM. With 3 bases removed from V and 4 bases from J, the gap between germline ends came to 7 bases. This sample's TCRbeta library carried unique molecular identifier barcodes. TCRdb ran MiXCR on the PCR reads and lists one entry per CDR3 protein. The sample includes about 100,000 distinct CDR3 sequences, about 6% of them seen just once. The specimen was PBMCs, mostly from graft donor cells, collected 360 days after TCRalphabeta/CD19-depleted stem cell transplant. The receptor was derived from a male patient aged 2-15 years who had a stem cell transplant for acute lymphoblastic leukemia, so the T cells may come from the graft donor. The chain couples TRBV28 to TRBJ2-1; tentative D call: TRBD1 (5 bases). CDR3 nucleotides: TGTGCCAGCAGTTTTACAGGTTACAATGAGCAGTTCTTC. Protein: CASSFTGYNEQFF.